The 4 T cell receptor beta chains presented below share a single source sample, sequenced in a study of blood T cell repertoires in COVID-19. Measured with immunoSEQ multiplex PCR; TCRdb has only the in-frame clones, and not every one. The table has roughly 200,000 clones, more than 70% seen once; the top ten hold over 15%. The specimen sequenced was peripheral blood. The origin of the receptors is a man in his fifties with COVID-19, enrolled during active disease.

CDR3 nucleotides: TGTGCCAGCAGCCAAACTACCTACGAGCAGTACTTC. The encoded protein is CASSQTTYEQYF. The chain couples TRBV14 to TRBJ2-7; D uncertain. This CDR3 has 12 amino acids. The germline V gene has CDR1 SGHDN and CDR2 FVKESK. Trimming shortened V by 2 bases and J by 2 bases, and 4 bases separated the two germline ends.

This clone was seen once. The chain has TRBV5-1 and TRBJ1-1; 8 bases are a match to TRBD1. The V and J ends lost 7 bases and 1 base, in that order; junction bases with no gene match: 6. Germline-derived CDR1 and CDR2 are SGHRS and YFSETQ. This CDR3 contains 14 residues. The CDR3 is CASRRTGSNTEAFF. Written as DNA, the CDR3 is TGCGCCAGCCGCCGGACAGGGTCGAACACTGAAGCTTTCTTT.

This clone was found a few times. The gene calls are TRBV6-5 and TRBJ1-2; D ambiguous. Germline-derived CDR1 and CDR2 are MNHEY and SVGAGI. The CDR3 has 13 residues. V was cut by 0 bases and J by 13 bases, with 15 bases left in between. CDR3 sequence (DNA): TGTGCCAGCAGTTACTCCGCGGGTGCTGATAGCACCTTC. This translates into CASSYSAGADSTF.

The chain combines TRBV5-6 with TRBJ1-1, with TRBD1 matching over 7 bases. Germline CDR1 is SGHDT and CDR2 is YYEEEE. The CDR3 totals 13 residues. V trimming: 4 bases; J trimming: 8 bases; junction bases outside the gene matches: 8. For the CDR3, the DNA is TGTGCCAGCAGCGGAACAGGGGCCCTGGAAGCTTTCTTT. It codes for CASSGTGALEAFF.